A single sample gave rise to the 19 T cell receptor beta chains below, sequenced in a study of CD8+ T cells in alopecia areata. Documented treatment: oral pan-JAK inhibitor, 5-10 mg twice daily. RNA, once extracted, was reverse transcribed into cDNA for use as the sequencing template. The table came from immunoSEQ multiplex PCR; TCRdb's copy has only in-frame clones and leaves some out. Of around 200,000 clones in the sample, around 58% were seen once. The source was CD8+ T cells sorted from blood, collected at week 24, from a patient treated with tofacitinib. These receptors originate from a human donor with alopecia areata.

This chain connects TRBV5-1 to TRBJ1-5; the D is unclear. The CDR3 runs to 13 residues. Trimming pared 0 bases from V and 3 bases from J, leaving 4 bases between. The V gene's germline CDR1 is SGHRS and CDR2 YFSETQ. CDR3 DNA: TGCGCCAGCAGCTTGGGAAACAATCAGCCCCAGCATTTT. It specifies CASSLGNNQPQHF.

This clone was seen only a few times. The CDR3 here is CAHGEHSYEQYF. The CDR3 nucleotides are TGTGCCCATGGGGAACACTCCTACGAGCAGTACTTC. V gene TRBV30 combines with J gene TRBJ2-7; D gene ambiguous. Trimming left V 8 bases short and J 0 bases short, with 11 bases between. CDR1 and CDR2 from the germline V gene are GTSNPN and SVGIG (reference sequence). The CDR3 consists of 12 residues.

The genes are TRBV27 and TRBJ2-7, with D perhaps TRBD1 (6 bases). Germline assignment: CDR1 MNHEY and CDR2 SMNVEV (reference sequence). V was shortened by 7 bases and J by 1 base, with 17 bases between the two germline ends. The CDR3 runs 15 residues. The CDR3 coding sequence is TGTGCCAGCACCCCCAGGGGCCATTGGTCCTACGAGCAGTACTTC. Protein: CASTPRGHWSYEQYF.

The rearrangement uses TRBV4-1 and TRBJ1-2; 7 bases are a match to TRBD1. With V trimmed by 3 bases and J by 6 bases, 4 bases remained unmatched. Per germline, CDR1 MGHRA and CDR2 YSYEKL. This CDR3 spans 13 amino acids. CDR3 nucleotide sequence: TGCGCCAGCAGCCAGACAGGGCTCGATGGCTACACCTTC. Amino acid sequence: CASSQTGLDGYTF.

In this sample, this clone turned up a few times. The rearrangement joins TRBV29-1 to TRBJ2-2; D gene uncertain. CDR3 length: 13 residues. CDR1 and CDR2 from the germline V gene are SQVTM and ANQGSEA. V was cut by 3 bases and J by 6 bases, with 11 bases left in between. This chain's CDR3 is CSVELLFPGELFF. CDR3 sequence (DNA): TGCAGCGTTGAGCTTTTATTCCCCGGGGAGCTGTTTTTT.

This rearrangement joins TRBV6-5 to TRBJ2-3; D is uncertain. The V and J ends lost 9 bases and 2 bases respectively, with 12 bases between them. This CDR3 contains 13 residues. Germline V gene lookup returns CDR1 MNHEY and CDR2 SVGAGI. The DNA for the CDR3 is TGTGCCAGTGGCCGGGTCCACACAGATACGCAGTATTTT. Translation gives CASGRVHTDTQYF.

The chain carries TRBV27 and TRBJ1-5; 9 bases map to TRBD1. V was clipped by 5 bases and J by 5 bases; unmatched bases: 10. Germline assignment: CDR1 MNHEY and CDR2 SMNVEV (reference sequence). This CDR3 has 16 amino acids. The chain's CDR3 is CASSPRDRDPHQPQHF. The CDR3 coding sequence is TGTGCCAGCAGTCCCCGGGACAGGGACCCCCATCAGCCCCAGCATTTT.

This clone occurred a few times. The CDR3 here is CASSSTGGLYNEQFF. The CDR3 coding sequence is TGCGCCAGCAGCTCGACTGGAGGCCTGTACAATGAGCAGTTCTTC. The chain is built from TRBV5-1 and TRBJ2-1, with D possibly being TRBD2 (5 bases). CDR1 and CDR2 (germline): SGHRS, YFSETQ. Trimming shortened V by 3 bases and J by 4 bases, and 14 bases separated the two germline ends. CDR3 length equals 15 residues.

This clone is a singleton in its sample. The V call is TRBV6-5, the J call TRBJ1-2; unclear D gene. The CDR3 is 13 residues long. Germline V gene lookup returns CDR1 MNHEY and CDR2 SVGAGI. Trimming left V 4 bases short and J 2 bases short, with 8 bases between. CDR3 coding DNA: TGTGCCAGCAGTTGGACTCCCAACTATGGCTACACCTTC. Protein product: CASSWTPNYGYTF.

The chain links TRBV5-6 to TRBJ2-3; 11 bases agree with TRBD1. CDR3 length equals 14 residues. The ends lost 0 bases at V and 6 bases at J; junction bases unmatched: 0. In germline, CDR1 is SGHDT, CDR2 YYEEEE. The DNA for the CDR3 is TGTGCCAGCAGCTTGGGGACAGGGGGCGATACGCAGTATTTT. Its protein is CASSLGTGGDTQYF.

The rearrangement links TRBV4-1 to TRBJ2-3, with a possible D match to TRBD2 (6 bases). Germline values: CDR1 MGHRA, CDR2 YSYEKL. This CDR3 has 13 residues. V lost 8 bases and J lost 2, with 11 bases in between. For the CDR3, the DNA is TGCGCCAGCCTGGGGGGAGCCACAGATACGCAGTATTTT. Protein sequence: CASLGGATDTQYF.

This clone was recorded only once. This rearrangement joins TRBV29-1 to TRBJ2-7; D might be TRBD2 (5 bases). CDR1 is SQVTM and CDR2 is ANQGSEA in the germline V gene. The CDR3 covers 14 residues. CDR3 residues: CSAGIYGVFYEQYF. CDR3 in DNA: TGCAGTGCCGGGATCTACGGGGTCTTCTACGAGCAGTACTTC.

The chain has TRBV6-6 and TRBJ1-5; the D is unclear. Between the trimmed V and J ends, which lost 6 bases and 0 bases, there was a span of 9 bases. This CDR3 spans 14 amino acids. Germline CDR1 and CDR2: MNHNY and SVGAGI (reference sequence). CDR3 bases: TGTGCCAGCAGCCTACCATATAGCAATCAGCCCCAGCATTTT. This gives the protein CASSLPYSNQPQHF.

The sample holds a few counts of this clone. This rearrangement joins TRBV2 to TRBJ1-5; no clear D. Germline V gives CDR1 SNHLY, CDR2 FYNNEI. This CDR3 region has 14 residues. The germline V and J ends were trimmed by 3 bases and 0 bases, with 6 bases remaining between them. DNA for the CDR3: TGTGCCAGCAGTGATCAATATAGCAATCAGCCCCAGCATTTT. It is translated as CASSDQYSNQPQHF.

This clone was seen just once. The gene calls are TRBV15 and TRBJ2-3; maybe TRBD2 (5 bases). This CDR3 region has 17 residues. V lost 8 bases to trimming and J lost 1 base, with 22 bases between them. Germline V gene sequence: CDR1 LNHNV, CDR2 YYDKDF (reference sequence). The CDR3 DNA reads TGTGCCACCGACGGTGAGGGTGGAGGCCAGCGCACAGATACGCAGTATTTT. It codes for CATDGEGGGQRTDTQYF.

The chain combines TRBV29-1 with TRBJ1-2; D is unclear. Trimming removed 3 bases at V and 10 bases at J, with 12 bases between. The germline CDR1 and CDR2 sequences are SQVTM and ANQGSEA. The CDR3 totals 11 residues. CDR3 coding DNA: TGCAGCGTTGAGGGGTCCGTATTCTACACCTTC. Its translation is CSVEGSVFYTF.

Worth noting for this clone: The identical CDR3 is also encoded by other nucleotide sequences in the sample. The chain carries TRBV4-1 and TRBJ2-5, with no clear D. Germline lookup yields CDR1 MGHRA and CDR2 YSYEKL. V lost 3 bases to trimming and J lost 2 bases, with 4 bases between them. This CDR3 is built from 12 residues. The CDR3, as DNA: TGCGCCAGCAGCCAGGGACAAGAGACCCAGTACTTC. Translating gives CASSQGQETQYF.

The rearrangement links TRBV29-1 to TRBJ2-7; TRBD1 matches at 11 bases. The CDR3 sequence is 15 residues long. Trimming cost V 5 bases and J 4 bases; bases outside gene matches: 10. Germline CDR1 reads SQVTM; CDR2 reads ANQGSEA. The CDR3 sequence is CSVTAPDRGLYEQYF. Written as DNA, the CDR3 is TGCAGCGTTACCGCCCCGGACAGGGGGCTGTACGAGCAGTACTTC.

The sample holds a few counts of this clone. The chain carries TRBV14 and TRBJ2-2, with D possibly being TRBD1 (5 bases). V lost 2 bases and J 0 bases, leaving 10 bases between the germline ends. There are 16 residues in the CDR3. Germline V CDR1 and CDR2: SGHDN, FVKESK. CDR3 DNA sequence: TGTGCCAGCAGCCAATTCGACAGTCCGAACACCGGGGAGCTGTTTTTT. It is translated as CASSQFDSPNTGELFF.